These 9 T cell receptor beta chains were all obtained from the same sample, sequenced in a study of blood T cell repertoires in COVID-19. Clones were read by immunoSEQ multiplex PCR, and TCRdb kept only the in-frame ones, dropping some. The profile shows roughly 230,000 clones, 80% to 90% of them singletons. The sample consisted of PBMCs or T cells enriched from blood (not recorded which). These receptors all stem from a woman between 45 and 60 years old who had been exposed to COVID-19.

In this sample, this clone turned up once. The rearrangement uses TRBV19 and TRBJ2-3; 10 positions agree with TRBD2. J lost 5 bases, V lost 4 bases, and 9 bases had no gene match. The V gene's germline CDR1 is LNHDA and CDR2 SQIVND (reference sequence). This CDR3 has 16 amino acids. The CDR3 region is CASSTPSGGPGDTQYF. The CDR3 DNA follows: TGTGCCAGTAGTACTCCTAGCGGGGGTCCGGGAGATACGCAGTATTTT.

This rearrangement joins TRBV7-6 to TRBJ2-5, with 9 bases that match TRBD2. CDR3 size: 16 residues. Trimming at V came to 3 bases and at J to 5 bases, leaving 10 bases not matched to a gene. The germline V gene encodes CDR1 SGHVS and CDR2 FNYEAQ. The CDR3 loop is CASSLDTGGGAETQYF. CDR3 sequence (DNA): TGTGCCAGCAGCTTGGACACTGGCGGGGGGGCCGAGACCCAGTACTTC.

V usage is TRBV19 and J usage is TRBJ1-5, with D perhaps matching TRBD1 (5 bases). Germline assignment: CDR1 LNHDA and CDR2 SQIVND (reference sequence). V lost 10 bases and J 1 base, leaving 17 bases between the germline ends. The CDR3 extends over 15 amino acids. As DNA, the CDR3 is TGTGCCACCACCCAGGGTCGGAGAAGCAATCAGCCCCAGCATTTT. It codes for CATTQGRRSNQPQHF.

The gene calls are TRBV7-8 and TRBJ2-5; perhaps TRBD2 as D (5 bases). Trimming cost V 4 bases and J 5 bases, with 5 bases left between them. Germline V gives CDR1 SGHVS, CDR2 FQNEAQ. The CDR3 loop spans 11 amino acids. Here the CDR3 reads CASSSGETQYF. Written as DNA, the CDR3 is TGTGCCAGCAGCTCGGGGGAGACCCAGTACTTC. Together with reference TRBV7-8 and TRBJ2-5, the CDR3 gives the full variable domain: GAGVSQSPRYKVAKRGQDVALRCDPISGHVSLFWYQQALGQGPEFLTYFQNEAQLDKSGLPSDRFFAERPEGSVSTLKIQRTQQEDSAVYLCASSSGETQYFGPGTRLLVL.

V and J are TRBV6-1 and TRBJ1-2; a weak D match, TRBD1 (5 bases). The CDR3 runs to 14 residues. The V and J ends lost 3 bases and 4 bases respectively, with 12 bases between them. The V gene's germline CDR1 is MNHNS and CDR2 SASEGT. CDR3: CASSETTAVYGYTF. In nucleotides, the CDR3 is TGTGCCAGCAGTGAGACGACAGCAGTCTATGGCTACACCTTC.

The DNA of the CDR3 is TGTGCCAGCACCATTCAGGGCCGAAACACCATATATTTT. Its protein is CASTIQGRNTIYF. This chain joins TRBV12-3 or TRBV12-4 and TRBJ1-3, with TRBD1 as a possible D gene (5 bases). The CDR3 covers 13 residues. V shed 7 bases and J shed 5 bases, with 12 bases lying between them.

V and J are TRBV2 and TRBJ2-1; possibly TRBD1 for D (5 bases). The CDR3 length is 15 residues. V gave up 5 bases and J gave up 5 bases, with 16 bases separating them. From germline, CDR1 is SNHLY and CDR2 FYNNEI. The DNA of the CDR3 is TGTGCCAGCAGTCCCCGGACACCTTGGAACAATGAGCAGTTCTTC. The encoded protein is CASSPRTPWNNEQFF.

The chain joins TRBV18 to TRBJ1-2, with 7 positions matching TRBD1. V trimming: 4 bases; J trimming: 6 bases; junction bases outside the gene matches: 11. There are 15 residues in the CDR3. The germline V gene encodes CDR1 KGHSH and CDR2 LQKENI. The CDR3 is CASSQSYQTGNGYTF. The CDR3 nucleotides read TGTGCCAGCTCACAAAGTTATCAGACAGGGAATGGCTACACCTTC.

This clone was observed a single time. This chain uses TRBV9 with TRBJ1-1; D is unresolved. The CDR3 runs 13 residues. CDR1 SGDLS and CDR2 YYNGEE come from the germline V gene. V lost 4 bases, J lost 6 bases, and 13 bases lay in between. The CDR3 protein is CASSTDGLSEAFF. The CDR3, as DNA: TGTGCCAGCAGCACAGACGGCTTGTCTGAAGCTTTCTTT.